The next 27 T cell receptor beta chains were all read from a single sample in a study of T-cell reconstitution after alpha-beta-depleted transplantation in children. Preparation of the TCRbeta library involved a method that used unique molecular identifiers. TCRdb independently ran MiXCR on the PCR reads; one entry per CDR3 protein. The data contain about 460,000 distinct CDR3 sequences, roughly 10% of them seen just once; the ten biggest clones take up around 15%. The sample in question was PBMCs, mostly from graft donor cells, obtained 180 days after TCRalphabeta/CD19-depleted stem cell transplant. The receptors shown here come from a female patient between 2 and 15 years old who had a stem cell transplant for aplastic anemia, so the T cells may come from the graft donor.

CDR3 coding DNA: TGTGCCAGCAGTGTCGTAATGGGACGGAATGAAAAACTGTTTTTT. Translating it yields CASSVVMGRNEKLFF. The chain has TRBV2 and TRBJ1-4; the D gene is possibly TRBD1 (5 bases). V lost 4 bases and J lost 5, with 14 bases in between. The length of the CDR3 is 15 residues. Germline lookup yields CDR1 SNHLY and CDR2 FYNNEI.

Only a few counts were recorded for this clonotype. This rearrangement joins TRBV7-8 to TRBJ2-3; the match to TRBD2 covers 11 bases. This CDR3 is built from 17 residues. V shed 4 bases, J shed 4 bases, and the junction held 10 bases outside the gene matches. CDR1 is SGHVS and CDR2 is FQNEAQ in the germline V gene. The CDR3 nucleotides read TGTGCCAGCAGCTATTTCCCTAGCGGGAGGAGCGCAGATACGCAGTATTTT. It codes for CASSYFPSGRSADTQYF.

V and J are TRBV20-1 and TRBJ1-1; 10 bases are a match to TRBD1. The trim removed 5 bases at V and 3 bases at J, leaving 3 bases unmatched. The CDR3 has 13 residues. Germline CDR1 is DFQATT and CDR2 is SNEGSKA (reference sequence). CDR3 in amino acids: CSAGQGGDTEAFF. Here the CDR3 DNA reads TGCAGTGCTGGACAGGGGGGGGACACTGAAGCTTTCTTT.

This clonotype was recorded a few times. V gene TRBV4-2 combines with J gene TRBJ2-3; a possible D gene is TRBD2 (5 bases). V gave up 0 bases and J gave up 2 bases, with 12 bases separating them. The germline V gene has CDR1 LGHNA and CDR2 YNFKEQ. This CDR3 has 16 residues. CDR3 bases: TGTGCCAGCAGCCAAGACGGAGACTACCTCACAGATACGCAGTATTTT. Protein: CASSQDGDYLTDTQYF.

Only a few counts were recorded for this clonotype. The chain carries TRBV3-1 and TRBJ1-1, with D perhaps matching TRBD1 (6 bases). The CDR3 loop spans 14 amino acids. Germline CDR1 LGHDT, CDR2 YNNKEL (reference sequence). The germline V and J ends were trimmed by 4 bases and 3 bases, with 12 bases remaining between them. CDR3: CASSRRGSYTEAFF. CDR3 bases: TGTGCCAGCAGCCGAAGGGGGAGTTACACTGAAGCTTTCTTT.

V and J are TRBV7-2 and TRBJ2-7; D is ambiguous. Germline V CDR1 and CDR2: SGHTA, FQGNSA. The CDR3 is made up of 15 amino acids. CDR3 nucleotide sequence: TGTGCCAACAGCTTAGGTGGGTACCGAGGATACGAGCAGTACGTC. As protein: CANSLGGYRGYEQYV.

The table lists this clonotype with a few counts. The rearrangement uses TRBV12-3 or TRBV12-4 and TRBJ2-5; a weak D match, TRBD2 (6 bases). The V end was cut by 6 bases, the J end by 1 base, with 21 bases between. The CDR3 is made up of 17 amino acids. CDR3 DNA sequence: TGTGCCAGCAGCCTCACCGGGTGGCTAGCGCCCCAAGAGACCCAGTACTTC. This gives the protein CASSLTGWLAPQETQYF.

This clonotype was counted many times. V usage is TRBV10-3 and J usage is TRBJ2-1; D ambiguous. Germline lookup yields CDR1 ENHRY and CDR2 SYGVKD. CDR3 length: 13 amino acids. V shed 11 bases and J shed 0 bases, with 11 bases lying between them. Written as DNA, the CDR3 is TGTGCCCTAGGAGAGAGCTCCTACAATGAGCAGTTCTTC. This codes for CALGESSYNEQFF.

In its sample, this clonotype was seen a few times. The chain links TRBV29-1 to TRBJ1-5, with 8 bases lining up with TRBD1. The trim removed 4 bases at V and 4 bases at J, leaving 9 bases unmatched. The CDR3 loop spans 15 amino acids. Per germline, CDR1 SQVTM and CDR2 ANQGSEA. The CDR3 here is CSVGVGQGPNQPQHF. In DNA, the CDR3 is TGCAGCGTTGGGGTAGGACAGGGACCAAATCAGCCCCAGCATTTT.

This chain uses TRBV7-7 with TRBJ2-1; D is perhaps TRBD2 (6 bases). Deletions cut 5 bases from V and 0 bases from J, with 11 bases between. Germline CDR1 is SSHAT and CDR2 is FNYEAQ (reference sequence). The length of the CDR3 is 15 residues. This chain's CDR3 is CASSGGLNSYNEQFF. In nucleotides, the CDR3 is TGTGCCAGCAGCGGAGGACTAAACTCCTACAATGAGCAGTTCTTC.

CDR3 nucleotide sequence: TGTGCCAGCAGCTCCCGTAGGAAAACTAGCAACCATGAGCAGTTCTTC. The encoded protein is CASSSRRKTSNHEQFF. The chain couples TRBV7-2 to TRBJ2-1; tentatively, D is TRBD2 (6 bases). V lost 4 bases and J lost 8, with 21 bases in between. The CDR3 is made up of 16 amino acids. Per the germline V gene, CDR1 is SGHTA and CDR2 is FQGNSA.

The sample holds many counts of this clonotype. The chain combines TRBV5-1 with TRBJ2-7, with D perhaps given as TRBD1 or TRBD2 (5 bases each). V was shortened by 7 bases and J by 3 bases, with 14 bases between the two germline ends. CDR3 length: 13 residues. CDR1 SGHRS and CDR2 YFSETQ come from the germline V gene. Written as DNA, the CDR3 is TGCGCCAGCGGACGGGACGGACACTACGAGCAGTACTTC. Encoded protein: CASGRDGHYEQYF.

This chain joins TRBV27 and TRBJ1-5, with 9 bases matching TRBD1. The CDR3 loop spans 15 amino acids. The J segment lost 1 base and the V segment lost 7 bases, leaving 5 bases of the junction unmatched. Germline CDR1 and CDR2: MNHEY and SMNVEV (reference sequence). CDR3 residues: CASKKGQGSNQPQHF. For the CDR3, the DNA is TGTGCCAGCAAAAAAGGACAGGGGAGCAATCAGCCCCAGCATTTT.

This clonotype was observed many times. This chain joins TRBV12-3 or TRBV12-4 and TRBJ2-7; 9 nucleotides match TRBD2. The CDR3 consists of 14 residues. The junction had 6 bases not matched to a gene; V was cut back by 6 bases and J by 3 bases. CDR3 sequence reads: CASRPGLANYEQYF. The CDR3 DNA reads TGTGCCAGCAGGCCGGGACTAGCTAACTACGAGCAGTACTTC.

V usage is TRBV18 and J usage is TRBJ1-1; tentative D call: TRBD1 (5 bases). With 3 bases removed from V and 3 bases from J, the gap between germline ends came to 17 bases. The CDR3 is made up of 16 amino acids. CDR1 KGHSH and CDR2 LQKENI come from the germline V gene. The CDR3 DNA reads as TGTGCCAGCTCACCGACGTTCCCGGTGGGGGACACTGAAGCTTTCTTT. It is translated as CASSPTFPVGDTEAFF. The full variable domain, its missing parts supplied by reference TRBV18 and TRBJ1-1, is NAGVMQNPRHLVRRRGQEARLRCSPMKGHSHVYWYRQLPEEGLKFMVYLQKENIIDESGMPKERFSAEFPKEGPSILRIQQVVRGDSAAYFCASSPTFPVGDTEAFFGQGTRLTVV.

This clonotype was recorded many times. The gene calls are TRBV29-1 and TRBJ2-5; TRBD2 is a possible D gene (6 bases). Trimming pared 4 bases from V and 4 bases from J, leaving 16 bases between. Germline lookup yields CDR1 SQVTM and CDR2 ANQGSEA. The CDR3 has 14 amino acids. For the CDR3, the DNA is TGCAGCGTTGTCGGGCTCAAAGCGGGAGAGACCCAGTACTTC. This codes for CSVVGLKAGETQYF.

This clonotype was detected a few times. This chain uses TRBV4-3 with TRBJ2-5; D not certain. The CDR3 is 13 residues long. Per germline, CDR1 LGHNA and CDR2 YSLEER. The germline V and J ends were trimmed by 2 bases and 4 bases, with 8 bases remaining between them. The CDR3 DNA is TGCGCCAGCAGCCAATGGGTGAGAGAGACCCAGTACTTC. The encoded protein is CASSQWVRETQYF.

This chain uses TRBV5-5 with TRBJ2-7, with D possibly matching TRBD1 (5 bases). This CDR3 comprises 15 residues. The germline gives CDR1 SGHKS, CDR2 YYEKEE (reference sequence). V lost 2 bases to trimming and J lost 0 bases, with 12 bases between them. The CDR3 is CASSLGVLSSYEQYV. In nucleotides, the CDR3 is TGTGCCAGCAGCTTAGGGGTTCTTAGCTCCTACGAGCAGTACGTC.

The rearrangement links TRBV7-9 to TRBJ2-2; D gene unclear. The CDR3 runs to 16 residues. V was trimmed by 0 bases and J by 3 bases, leaving 11 bases between them. CDR1 and CDR2 from the germline V gene are SEHNR and FQNEAQ (reference sequence). As DNA, the CDR3 is TGTGCCAGCAGCTTAGCGTTGGAGATTGACACCGGGGAGCTGTTTTTT. Amino acids: CASSLALEIDTGELFF.

The chain carries TRBV2 and TRBJ2-5; 8 positions match TRBD1. CDR1 is SNHLY, CDR2 FYNNEI, per germline. The CDR3 sequence is 15 residues long. After removal of 1 base from V and 2 bases from J, the junction contained 3 bases not matched to a gene. As DNA, the CDR3 is TGTGCCAGCAGTGAAGAATACAGGGGGCAAGAGACCCAGTACTTC. Its protein is CASSEEYRGQETQYF.

This clonotype has more than one count but fewer than ten. J is TRBJ2-7 and V is TRBV7-8; D uncertain. The V end was cut by 5 bases, the J end by 1 base, with 9 bases between. The V gene's germline CDR1 is SGHVS and CDR2 FQNEAQ. CDR3 length: 13 residues. This CDR3 reads CASSAPGSYEQYF. CDR3 DNA sequence: TGTGCCAGCAGCGCCCCAGGATCCTACGAGCAGTACTTC.

This rearrangement joins TRBV5-1 to TRBJ2-5; TRBD2 is a possible D gene (7 bases). In germline, CDR1 is SGHRS, CDR2 YFSETQ. V was pared by 4 bases and J by 5 bases, with 18 bases between. This CDR3 is built from 15 residues. The CDR3 DNA is TGCGCCAGCAGCGGAGGGGGGGCAGAGTGCGAGACCCAGTACTTC. As protein: CASSGGGAECETQYF.

This sequence joins TRBV4-3 and TRBJ2-3; 9 nucleotides match TRBD2. The CDR3 has 15 amino acids. Germline lookup yields CDR1 LGHNA and CDR2 YSLEER. The V segment lost 3 bases and the J segment 2 bases; nucleotides outside the gene matches: 3. CDR3: CASSHPSGNTDTQYF. The CDR3 region has the DNA TGCGCCAGCAGCCATCCTAGCGGGAACACAGATACGCAGTATTTT.

This clonotype was counted ten times or more. This rearrangement joins TRBV20-1 to TRBJ2-1; D gene uncertain. The V end lost 5 bases, the J end lost 0 bases, and 11 bases lay between the germline ends. From germline, CDR1 is DFQATT and CDR2 SNEGSKA (reference sequence). This CDR3 has 14 amino acids. CDR3 in amino acids: CSAEPVISYNEQFF. The CDR3 DNA follows: TGCAGTGCTGAACCGGTCATCTCCTACAATGAGCAGTTCTTC.

The J gene is TRBJ1-1, the V gene TRBV29-1; 7 bases are shared with TRBD1. Germline CDR1 SQVTM, CDR2 ANQGSEA. The CDR3 consists of 14 residues. V was pared by 3 bases and J by 0 bases, with 4 bases of the junction left unmatched. Written as DNA, the CDR3 is TGCAGCGTTGAGGACAGGATTATGAACACTGAAGCTTTCTTT. As protein: CSVEDRIMNTEAFF.

CDR3 sequence reads: CSARGSGGSTEAFF. The CDR3 bases are TGCAGTGCTAGAGGCTCAGGGGGGAGCACTGAAGCTTTCTTT. This chain joins TRBV20-1 and TRBJ1-1; the match to TRBD1 covers 7 bases. The CDR3 has 14 residues. V shed 1 base and J 4 bases; nucleotides not matched to a gene: 6. Germline CDR1 reads DFQATT; CDR2 reads SNEGSKA (reference sequence).

This clonotype occurred many times. The genes are TRBV10-3 and TRBJ1-1, with D uncertain. The V gene lost 0 bases and the J gene lost 3 bases, with 14 bases spanning the gap. The CDR3 covers 16 residues. Germline assignment: CDR1 ENHRY and CDR2 SYGVKD. CDR3 in DNA: TGTGCCATCAGTGAGTCGACTTTCGGAGGGCACACTGAAGCTTTCTTT. Amino acids: CAISESTFGGHTEAFF.